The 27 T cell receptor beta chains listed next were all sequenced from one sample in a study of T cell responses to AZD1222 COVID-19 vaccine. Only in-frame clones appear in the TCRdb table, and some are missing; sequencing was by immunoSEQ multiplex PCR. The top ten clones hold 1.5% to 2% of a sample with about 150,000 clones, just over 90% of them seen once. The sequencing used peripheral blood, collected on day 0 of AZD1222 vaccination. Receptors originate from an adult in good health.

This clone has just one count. In nucleotides, the CDR3 is TGTGCCAGTAGTCCGAGACAGGGTAGGGGTTCCTACGAGCAGTACTTC. Protein sequence: CASSPRQGRGSYEQYF. The chain combines TRBV19 with TRBJ2-7, with 7 bases identical to TRBD1. The V and J ends lost 5 bases and 1 base, in that order; junction bases with no gene match: 11. Germline CDR1 is LNHDA and CDR2 is SQIVND (reference sequence). This CDR3 spans 16 amino acids.

The CDR3 DNA reads as TGTGCCAGCAGCGCCAGACAGGGTTCCACCGGGGAGCTGTTTTTT. It codes for CASSARQGSTGELFF. This rearrangement joins TRBV9 to TRBJ2-2; 7 bases match TRBD1. Per germline, CDR1 SGDLS and CDR2 YYNGEE. With V trimmed by 3 bases and J by 4 bases, 6 bases remained unmatched. The CDR3 covers 15 residues.

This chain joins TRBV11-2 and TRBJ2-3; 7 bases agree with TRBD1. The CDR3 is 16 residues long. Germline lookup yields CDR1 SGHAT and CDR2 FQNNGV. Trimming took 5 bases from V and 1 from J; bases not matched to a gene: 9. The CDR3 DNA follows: TGTGCCAGCAGCCGGGTCCCGCAGGGGGGCACAGATACGCAGTATTTT. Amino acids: CASSRVPQGGTDTQYF.

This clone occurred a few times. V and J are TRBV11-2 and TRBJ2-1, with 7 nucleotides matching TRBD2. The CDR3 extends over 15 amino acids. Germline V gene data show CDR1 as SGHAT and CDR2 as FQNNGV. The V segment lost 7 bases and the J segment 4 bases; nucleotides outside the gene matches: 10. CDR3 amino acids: CASMPAGVKYNEQFF. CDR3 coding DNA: TGTGCCAGCATGCCCGCGGGAGTAAAATACAATGAGCAGTTCTTC.

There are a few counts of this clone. The CDR3 DNA is TGTGCCAGCAGTTCCCCGGGAGCGAGCTCCTACGAGCAGTACTTC. It yields the protein CASSSPGASSYEQYF. The rearrangement links TRBV27 to TRBJ2-7, with D maybe TRBD2 (6 bases). CDR3 length: 15 residues. Germline CDR1 MNHEY, CDR2 SMNVEV (reference sequence). The germline V and J ends were trimmed by 4 bases and 0 bases, with 13 bases remaining between them.

The CDR3 DNA reads TGTGCCAGCAGCTTAGCGGGAGCAACATACAATGAGCAGTTCTTC. Its protein is CASSLAGATYNEQFF. V is TRBV11-2 and J is TRBJ2-1, with a possible D match to TRBD2 (6 bases). The CDR3 is made up of 15 amino acids. V lost 1 base, J lost 4 bases, and 11 bases lay in between. Germline V gene data show CDR1 as SGHAT and CDR2 as FQNNGV.

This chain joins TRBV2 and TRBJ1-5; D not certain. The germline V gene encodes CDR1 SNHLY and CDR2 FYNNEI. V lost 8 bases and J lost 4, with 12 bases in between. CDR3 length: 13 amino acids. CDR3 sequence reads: CASHSGVNQPQHF. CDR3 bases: TGTGCCAGCCACAGTGGGGTTAATCAGCCCCAGCATTTT.

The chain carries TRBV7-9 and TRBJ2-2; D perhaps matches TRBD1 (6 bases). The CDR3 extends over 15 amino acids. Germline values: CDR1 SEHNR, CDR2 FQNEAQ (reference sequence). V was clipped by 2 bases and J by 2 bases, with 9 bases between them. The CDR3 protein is CASSLIGGNTGELFF. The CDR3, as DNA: TGTGCCAGCAGCTTAATAGGGGGAAACACCGGGGAGCTGTTTTTT.

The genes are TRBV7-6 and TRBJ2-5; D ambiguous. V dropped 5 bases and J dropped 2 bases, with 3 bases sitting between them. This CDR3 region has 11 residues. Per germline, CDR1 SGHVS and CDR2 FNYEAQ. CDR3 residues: CASSQQETQYF. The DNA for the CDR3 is TGTGCCAGCAGCCAGCAAGAGACCCAGTACTTC. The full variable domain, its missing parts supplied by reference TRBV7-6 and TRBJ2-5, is GAGVSQSPRYKVTKRGQDVALRCDPISGHVSLYWYRQALGQGPEFLTYFNYEAQQDKSGLPNDRFSAERPEGSISTLTIQRTEQRDSAMYRCASSQQETQYFGPGTRLLVL.

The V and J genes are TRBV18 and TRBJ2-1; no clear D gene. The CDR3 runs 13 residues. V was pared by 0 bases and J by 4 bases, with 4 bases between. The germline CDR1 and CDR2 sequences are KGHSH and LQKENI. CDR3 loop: CASSPPGYNEQFF. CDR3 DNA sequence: TGTGCCAGCTCACCACCAGGGTACAATGAGCAGTTCTTC.

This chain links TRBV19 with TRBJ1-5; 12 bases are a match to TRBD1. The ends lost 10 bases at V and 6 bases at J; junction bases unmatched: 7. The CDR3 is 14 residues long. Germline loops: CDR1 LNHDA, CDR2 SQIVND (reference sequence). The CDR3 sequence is CATRDRGLSQPQHF. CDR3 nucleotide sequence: TGTGCCACCCGGGACAGGGGGCTAAGTCAGCCCCAGCATTTT.

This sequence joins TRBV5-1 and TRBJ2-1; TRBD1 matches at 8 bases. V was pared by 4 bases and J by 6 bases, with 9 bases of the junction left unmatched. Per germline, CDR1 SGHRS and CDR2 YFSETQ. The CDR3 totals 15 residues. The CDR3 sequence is CASSPLRTGLNEQFF. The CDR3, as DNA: TGCGCCAGCAGCCCCCTGCGGACAGGGCTCAATGAGCAGTTCTTC.

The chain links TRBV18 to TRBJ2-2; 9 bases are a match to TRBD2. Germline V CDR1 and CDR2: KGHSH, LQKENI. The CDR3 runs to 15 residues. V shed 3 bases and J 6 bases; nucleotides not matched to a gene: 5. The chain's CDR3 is CASSPPRGGPGELFF. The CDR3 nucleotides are TGTGCCAGCTCACCCCCGCGGGGGGGCCCCGGGGAGCTGTTTTTT.

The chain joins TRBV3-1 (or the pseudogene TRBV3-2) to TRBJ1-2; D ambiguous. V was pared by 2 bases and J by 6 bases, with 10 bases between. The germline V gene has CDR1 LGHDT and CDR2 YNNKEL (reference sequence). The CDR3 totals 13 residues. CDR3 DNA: TGTGCCAGCAGCCAAAGGGCAGATCATGGCTACACCTTC. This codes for CASSQRADHGYTF.

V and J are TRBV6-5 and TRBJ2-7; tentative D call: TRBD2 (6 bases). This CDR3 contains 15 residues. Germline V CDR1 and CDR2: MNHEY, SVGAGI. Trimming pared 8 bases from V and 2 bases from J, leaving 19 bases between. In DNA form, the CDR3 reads TGTGCCAGCGGTCGCGCCAAGGGACTTACCTACGAGCAGTACTTC. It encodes CASGRAKGLTYEQYF.

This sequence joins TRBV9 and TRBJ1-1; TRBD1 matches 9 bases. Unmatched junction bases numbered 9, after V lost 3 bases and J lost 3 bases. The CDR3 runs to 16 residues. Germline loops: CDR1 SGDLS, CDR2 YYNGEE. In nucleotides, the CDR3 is TGTGCCAGCAGCGCGGGCCCGGACAGGGGTGACACTGAAGCTTTCTTT. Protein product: CASSAGPDRGDTEAFF.

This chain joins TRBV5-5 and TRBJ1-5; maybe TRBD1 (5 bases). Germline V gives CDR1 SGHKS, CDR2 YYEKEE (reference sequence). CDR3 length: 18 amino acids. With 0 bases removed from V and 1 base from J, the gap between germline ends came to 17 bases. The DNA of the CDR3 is TGTGCCAGCAGCTTGGGGGTCGTAAGGGGAGGAAGCAATCAGCCCCAGCATTTT. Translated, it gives CASSLGVVRGGSNQPQHF.

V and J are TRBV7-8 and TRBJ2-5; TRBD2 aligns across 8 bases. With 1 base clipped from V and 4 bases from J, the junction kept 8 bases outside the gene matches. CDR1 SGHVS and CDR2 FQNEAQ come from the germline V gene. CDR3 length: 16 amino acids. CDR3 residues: CASSLDGRGDRETQYF. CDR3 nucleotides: TGTGCCAGCAGCTTAGACGGGCGGGGGGACCGAGAGACCCAGTACTTC.

The CDR3 DNA reads TGTGCCAGCAGCTTTTCGGAGAACACTGAAGCTTTCTTT. Translated, it gives CASSFSENTEAFF. The rearrangement links TRBV7-3 to TRBJ1-1; D is uncertain. The germline V gene has CDR1 SGHTA and CDR2 FQGTGA. V was cut by 3 bases and J by 1 base, with 6 bases left in between. The CDR3 consists of 13 residues.

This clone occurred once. DNA of the CDR3: TGTGCCAGCAGCCTTGCCGGGACTAGCGGCAATGAGCAGTTCTTC. Translated: CASSLAGTSGNEQFF. The chain has TRBV7-9 and TRBJ2-1; 11 bases are a match to TRBD2. The CDR3 length is 15 residues. Per the germline V gene, CDR1 is SEHNR and CDR2 is FQNEAQ (reference sequence). The trim removed 5 bases at V and 6 bases at J, leaving 6 bases unmatched.

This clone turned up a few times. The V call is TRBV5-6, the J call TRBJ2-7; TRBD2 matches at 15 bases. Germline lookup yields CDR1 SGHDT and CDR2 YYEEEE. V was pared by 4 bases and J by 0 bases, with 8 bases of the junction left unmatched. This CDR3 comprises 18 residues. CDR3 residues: CASSSIGTSGRSSYEQYF. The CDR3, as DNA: TGTGCCAGCAGCAGTATCGGGACTAGCGGGAGGAGCTCCTACGAGCAGTACTTC.

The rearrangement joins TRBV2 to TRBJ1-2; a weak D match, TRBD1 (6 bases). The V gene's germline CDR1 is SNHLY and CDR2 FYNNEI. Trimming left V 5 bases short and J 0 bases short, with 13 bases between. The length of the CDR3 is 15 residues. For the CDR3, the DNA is TGTGCCAGCAGTCATGACAGGACCGCTAACTATGGCTACACCTTC. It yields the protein CASSHDRTANYGYTF.

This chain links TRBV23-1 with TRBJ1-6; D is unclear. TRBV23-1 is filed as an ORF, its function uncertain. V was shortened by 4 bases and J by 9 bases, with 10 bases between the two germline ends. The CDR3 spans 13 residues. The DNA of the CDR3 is TGCGCCAGCAGTCCTGGGTACGGTTCACCCCTCCACTTT. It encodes CASSPGYGSPLHF.

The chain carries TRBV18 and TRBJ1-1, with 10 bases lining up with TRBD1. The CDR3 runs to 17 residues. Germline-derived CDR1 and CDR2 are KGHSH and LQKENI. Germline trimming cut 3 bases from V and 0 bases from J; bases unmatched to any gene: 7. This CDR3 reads CASSPMGQGTLNTEAFF. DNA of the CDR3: TGTGCCAGCTCACCGATGGGACAGGGGACCTTGAACACTGAAGCTTTCTTT.

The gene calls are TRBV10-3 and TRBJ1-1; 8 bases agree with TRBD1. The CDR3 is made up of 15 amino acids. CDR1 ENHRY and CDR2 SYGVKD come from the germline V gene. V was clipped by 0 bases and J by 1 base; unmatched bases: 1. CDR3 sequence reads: CAISESGTGNTEAFF. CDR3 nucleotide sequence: TGTGCCATCAGTGAGTCCGGGACAGGGAACACTGAAGCTTTCTTT.

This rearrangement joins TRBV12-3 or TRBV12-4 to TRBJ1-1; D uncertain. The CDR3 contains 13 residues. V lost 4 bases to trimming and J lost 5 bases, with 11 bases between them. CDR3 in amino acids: CASSSRSRTEAFF. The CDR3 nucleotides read TGTGCCAGCAGTTCACGTAGTCGGACTGAAGCTTTCTTT.

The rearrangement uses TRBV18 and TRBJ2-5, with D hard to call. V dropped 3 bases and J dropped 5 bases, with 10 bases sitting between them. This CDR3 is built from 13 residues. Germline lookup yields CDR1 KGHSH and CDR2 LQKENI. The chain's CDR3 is CASSPSGRETQYF. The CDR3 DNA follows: TGTGCCAGCTCACCGTCCGGCAGGGAGACCCAGTACTTC.